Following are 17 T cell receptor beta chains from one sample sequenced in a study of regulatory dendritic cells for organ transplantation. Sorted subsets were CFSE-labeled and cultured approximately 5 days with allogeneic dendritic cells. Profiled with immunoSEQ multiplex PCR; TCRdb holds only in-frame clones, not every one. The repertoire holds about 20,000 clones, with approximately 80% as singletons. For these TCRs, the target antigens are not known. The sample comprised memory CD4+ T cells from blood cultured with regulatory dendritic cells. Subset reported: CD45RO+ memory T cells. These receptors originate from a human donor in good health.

CDR3 nucleotides: TGTGCCATCAGTGTCGCGGCTAACACTGAAGCTTTCTTT. Encoded protein: CAISVAANTEAFF. The chain couples TRBV10-3 to TRBJ1-1; D remains ambiguous. V lost 4 bases to trimming and J lost 2 bases, with 8 bases between them. Per germline, CDR1 ENHRY and CDR2 SYGVKD. CDR3 length equals 13 residues.

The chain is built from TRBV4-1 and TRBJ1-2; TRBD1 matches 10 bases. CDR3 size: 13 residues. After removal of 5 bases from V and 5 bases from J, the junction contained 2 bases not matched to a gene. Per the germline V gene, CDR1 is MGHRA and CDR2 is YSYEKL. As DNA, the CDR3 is TGCGCCAGCAGCGGGACAGGGGAATATGGCTACACCTTC. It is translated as CASSGTGEYGYTF.

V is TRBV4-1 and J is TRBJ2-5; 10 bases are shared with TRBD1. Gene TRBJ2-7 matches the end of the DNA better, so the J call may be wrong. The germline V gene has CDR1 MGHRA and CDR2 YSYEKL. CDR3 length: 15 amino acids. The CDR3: CASSQEGQGWHEQYF. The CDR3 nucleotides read TGCGCCAGCAGCCAAGAGGGACAGGGGTGGCACGAGCAGTACTTC.

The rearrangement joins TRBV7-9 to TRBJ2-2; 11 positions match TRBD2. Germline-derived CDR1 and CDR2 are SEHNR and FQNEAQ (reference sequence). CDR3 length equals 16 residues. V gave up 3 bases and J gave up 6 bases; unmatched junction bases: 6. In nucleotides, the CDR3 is TGTGCCAGCAGCTTCTATAGCGGGGGGGCCCCCGGGGAGCTGTTTTTT. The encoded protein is CASSFYSGGAPGELFF.

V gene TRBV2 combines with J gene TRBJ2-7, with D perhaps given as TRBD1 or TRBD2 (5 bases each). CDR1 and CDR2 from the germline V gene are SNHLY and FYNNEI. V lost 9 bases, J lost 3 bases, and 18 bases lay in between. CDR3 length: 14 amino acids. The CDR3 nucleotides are TGTGCCAGTTTGTGGGGGACGGGTGACTACGAGCAGTACTTC. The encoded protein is CASLWGTGDYEQYF.

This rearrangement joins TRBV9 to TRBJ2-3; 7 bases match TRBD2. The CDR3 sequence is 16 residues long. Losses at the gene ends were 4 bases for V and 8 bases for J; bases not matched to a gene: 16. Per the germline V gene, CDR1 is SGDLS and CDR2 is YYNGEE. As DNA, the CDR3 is TGTGCCAGCAGCCCATCGGTGGGAGGGCCTTCTGGTACGCAGTATTTT. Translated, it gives CASSPSVGGPSGTQYF.

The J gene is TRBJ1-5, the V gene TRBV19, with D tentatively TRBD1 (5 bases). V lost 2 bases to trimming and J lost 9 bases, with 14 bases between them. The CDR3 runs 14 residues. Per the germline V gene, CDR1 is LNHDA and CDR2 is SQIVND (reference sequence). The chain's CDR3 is CASSITGGQMPQHF. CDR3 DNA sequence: TGTGCCAGTAGTATAACCGGGGGTCAGATGCCCCAGCATTTT.

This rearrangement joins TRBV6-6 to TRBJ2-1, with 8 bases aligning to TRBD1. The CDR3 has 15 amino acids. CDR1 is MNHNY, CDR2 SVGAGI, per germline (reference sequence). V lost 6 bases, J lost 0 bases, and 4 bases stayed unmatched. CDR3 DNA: TGTGCCAGCAGAACCGGGACAGGCTCCTACAATGAGCAGTTCTTC. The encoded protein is CASRTGTGSYNEQFF.

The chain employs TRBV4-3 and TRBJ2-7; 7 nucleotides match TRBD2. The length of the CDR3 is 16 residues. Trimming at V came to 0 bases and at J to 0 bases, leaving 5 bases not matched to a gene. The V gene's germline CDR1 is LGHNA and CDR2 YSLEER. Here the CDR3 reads CASSQDLAENSYEQYF. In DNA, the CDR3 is TGCGCCAGCAGCCAAGATCTAGCGGAGAACTCCTACGAGCAGTACTTC.

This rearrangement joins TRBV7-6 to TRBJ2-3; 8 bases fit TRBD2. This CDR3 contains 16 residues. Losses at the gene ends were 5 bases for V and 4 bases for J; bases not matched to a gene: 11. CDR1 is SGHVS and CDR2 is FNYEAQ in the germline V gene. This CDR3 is CASSPYSGDLPDTQYF. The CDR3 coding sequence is TGTGCCAGCAGCCCTTATAGCGGGGACCTCCCAGATACGCAGTATTTT.

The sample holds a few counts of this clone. The CDR3 is CASSKDRSGANVLTF. Here the CDR3 DNA reads TGTGCCAGCAGTAAAGACAGGTCTGGGGCCAACGTCCTGACTTTC. V gene TRBV6-1 combines with J gene TRBJ2-6; TRBD1 might be the D (6 bases). V lost 5 bases and J lost 1, with 9 bases in between. CDR3 length equals 15 residues. Germline V gene lookup returns CDR1 MNHNS and CDR2 SASEGT.

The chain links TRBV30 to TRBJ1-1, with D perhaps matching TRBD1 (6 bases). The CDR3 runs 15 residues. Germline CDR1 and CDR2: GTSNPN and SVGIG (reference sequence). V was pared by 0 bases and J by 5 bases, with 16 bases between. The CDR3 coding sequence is TGTGCCTGGAGTGTAGACAGGAGGGGGAATACTGAAGCTTTCTTT. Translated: CAWSVDRRGNTEAFF.

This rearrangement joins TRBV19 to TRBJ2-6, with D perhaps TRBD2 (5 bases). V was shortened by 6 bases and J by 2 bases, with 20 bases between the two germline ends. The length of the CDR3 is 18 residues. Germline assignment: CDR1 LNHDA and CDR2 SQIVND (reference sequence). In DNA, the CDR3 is TGTGCCAGTAGCTCCTACCTGGCCGGGGTTCCTGGGGCCAACGTCCTGACTTTC. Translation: CASSSYLAGVPGANVLTF.

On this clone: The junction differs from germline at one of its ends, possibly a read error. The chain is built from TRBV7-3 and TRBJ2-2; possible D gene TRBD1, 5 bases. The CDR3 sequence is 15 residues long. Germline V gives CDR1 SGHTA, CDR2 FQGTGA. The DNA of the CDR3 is TGTGCCAGCAGCATAGACAGTTCGAACGCCGGGGAGCTGTTTTTT. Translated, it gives CASSIDSSNAGELFF.

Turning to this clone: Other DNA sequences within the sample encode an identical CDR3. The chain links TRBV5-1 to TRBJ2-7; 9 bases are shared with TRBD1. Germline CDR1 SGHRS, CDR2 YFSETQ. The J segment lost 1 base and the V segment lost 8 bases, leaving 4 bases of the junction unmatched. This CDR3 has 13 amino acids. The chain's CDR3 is CASSGTGSYEQYF. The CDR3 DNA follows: TGCGCCAGTTCCGGGACAGGGTCCTACGAGCAGTACTTC.

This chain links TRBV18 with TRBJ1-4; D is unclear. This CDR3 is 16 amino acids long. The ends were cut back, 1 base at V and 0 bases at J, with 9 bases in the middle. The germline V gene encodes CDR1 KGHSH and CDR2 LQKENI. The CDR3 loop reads CASSPRGSATNEKLFF. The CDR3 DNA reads TGTGCCAGCTCACCACGGGGATCTGCAACTAATGAAAAACTGTTTTTT.

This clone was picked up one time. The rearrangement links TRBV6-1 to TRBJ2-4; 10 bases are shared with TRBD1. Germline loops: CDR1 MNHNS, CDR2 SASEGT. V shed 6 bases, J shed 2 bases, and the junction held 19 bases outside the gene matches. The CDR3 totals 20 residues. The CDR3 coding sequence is TGTGCCAGCAGGGAAAGGCCGTCGGGACAGGGGACGATATCCAAAAACATTCAGTACTTC. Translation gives CASRERPSGQGTISKNIQYF.